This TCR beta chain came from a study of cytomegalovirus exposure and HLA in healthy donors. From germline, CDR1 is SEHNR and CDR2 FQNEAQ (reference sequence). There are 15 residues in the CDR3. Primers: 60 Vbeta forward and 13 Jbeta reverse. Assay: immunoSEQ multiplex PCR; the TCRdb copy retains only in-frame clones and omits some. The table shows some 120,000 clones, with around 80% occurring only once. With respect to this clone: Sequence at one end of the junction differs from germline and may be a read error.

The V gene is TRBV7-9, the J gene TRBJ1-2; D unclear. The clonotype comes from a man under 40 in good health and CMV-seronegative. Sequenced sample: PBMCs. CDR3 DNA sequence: TGTTCCAGCAGCTTCGGGAGAGCGTCGGGCTTTGGCTACACCTTC. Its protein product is CSSSFGRASGFGYTF.